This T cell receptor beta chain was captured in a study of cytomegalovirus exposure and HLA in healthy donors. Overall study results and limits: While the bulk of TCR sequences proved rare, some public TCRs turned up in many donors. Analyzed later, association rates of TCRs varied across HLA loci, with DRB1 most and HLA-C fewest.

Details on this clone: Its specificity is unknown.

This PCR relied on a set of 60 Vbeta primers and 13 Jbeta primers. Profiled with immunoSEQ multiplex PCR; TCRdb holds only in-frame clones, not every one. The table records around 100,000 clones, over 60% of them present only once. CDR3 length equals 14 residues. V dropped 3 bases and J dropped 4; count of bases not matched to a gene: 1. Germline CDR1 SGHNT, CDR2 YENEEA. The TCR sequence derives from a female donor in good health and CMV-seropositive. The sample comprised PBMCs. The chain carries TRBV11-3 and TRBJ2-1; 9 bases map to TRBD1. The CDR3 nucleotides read TGTGCCAGCAGCTTGGGACAGGGTTACAATGAGCAGTTCTTC. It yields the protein CASSLGQGYNEQFF.